This is a list of T cell receptor beta chains from one sample in a study of cytomegalovirus exposure and HLA in healthy donors. Produced via immunoSEQ multiplex PCR; TCRdb's table is partial and in-frame only. The table has about 180,000 clones, about 80% seen once; the top ten hold more than 0.45%. What was sequenced was PBMCs. Receptors originate from a woman in her forties or fifties in good health and CMV-seronegative. CDR3s include the opening cysteine and the closing phenylalanine or tryptophan. A D gene is named only where the DNA matches it firmly. Expanded clones get a size class; other rows say once, few or many, or leave the size out.

V gene	J gene	D gene	clone size	CDR3 protein	CDR3 DNA
TRBV2	TRBJ1-1	-	once	CASRVQTGNTEAFF	TGTGCCAGCAGAGTTCAGACAGGGAACACTGAAGCTTTCTTT
TRBV28	TRBJ2-1	-	-	CASSLPLGGYNEQFF	TGTGCCAGCAGTTTACCTCTCGGGGGATACAATGAGCAGTTCTTC
TRBV30	TRBJ2-3	TRBD2	-	CAWRGGVISLFTDTQYF	TGTGCCTGGAGGGGGGGGGTGATCTCCCTCTTCACAGATACGCAGTATTTT
TRBV6-5	TRBJ2-1	-	-	CASRGPGTYNEQFF	TGTGCCAGCAGGGGTCCGGGGACCTACAATGAGCAGTTCTTC
TRBV7-2	TRBJ1-4	TRBD1	-	CASSWRQGAGEKLFF	TGTGCCAGCAGCTGGCGACAGGGGGCGGGGGAAAAACTGTTTTTT
TRBV4-1	TRBJ2-1	TRBD2	few	CASSQKTSGRASHEQFF	TGCGCCAGCAGCCAGAAGACTAGCGGGAGGGCCTCGCATGAGCAGTTCTTC
TRBV5-1	TRBJ2-2	-	-	CASSLASSAGELFF	TGCGCCAGCAGCTTGGCATCATCGGCCGGGGAGCTGTTTTTT
TRBV15	TRBJ2-3	TRBD1	-	CATSRTGGGTDTQYF	TGTGCCACCAGCAGGACAGGGGGCGGGACAGATACGCAGTATTTT
TRBV11-2	TRBJ2-7	TRBD1	-	CASSLATGEFYEQYF	TGTGCCAGCAGCTTAGCGACAGGGGAGTTCTACGAGCAGTACTTC
TRBV7-3	TRBJ2-4	TRBD2	-	CASSKSGTRSDIQYF	TGTGCCAGCAGTAAATCCGGGACTAGGTCCGACATTCAGTACTTC
TRBV4-2	TRBJ1-1	TRBD1	-	CASSAGTGEQRAFF	TGTGCCAGCAGCGCTGGGACAGGGGAACAACGGGCTTTCTTT
TRBV10-1	TRBJ2-1	TRBD1	once	CASSESGTGVYNEQFF	TGCGCCAGCAGTGAGTCCGGGACAGGGGTGTACAATGAGCAGTTCTTC
TRBV18	TRBJ2-1	TRBD1	-	CASSRETGVNEQFF	TGTGCCAGCTCACGGGAGACAGGGGTCAATGAGCAGTTCTTC
TRBV11-2	TRBJ2-7	-	once	CASSLDWSGYEQYF	TGTGCCAGCAGCTTAGATTGGAGCGGCTACGAGCAGTACTTC
TRBV9	TRBJ2-1	-	-	CASSVSSGDRQFF	TGTGCCAGCAGCGTATCATCAGGCGATCGGCAGTTCTTC
TRBV25-1	TRBJ2-5	TRBD2	few	CATTGLDETQYF	TGTGCCACTACCGGACTAGATGAGACCCAGTACTTC
TRBV7-9	TRBJ2-1	TRBD2	-	CASSNGLAGGYEQFF	TGTGCCAGCAGTAACGGACTAGCGGGAGGCTATGAGCAGTTCTTC
TRBV11-2	TRBJ2-1	TRBD2	-	CASSSLAGGYNEQFF	TGTGCCAGCAGCTCACTAGCGGGAGGTTACAATGAGCAGTTCTTC
TRBV27	TRBJ2-7	TRBD1	-	CASSLSGTGAYYEQYF	TGTGCCAGCAGCTTGTCCGGGACAGGGGCCTACTACGAGCAGTACTTC
TRBV4-3	TRBJ2-1	TRBD2	-	CASSQDQSGGYNEQFF	TGCGCCAGCAGCCAAGATCAAAGCGGGGGGTACAATGAGCAGTTCTTC
TRBV7-2	TRBJ1-2	TRBD1	-	CASSLRGQGANQFGYTF	TGTGCCAGCAGCTTAAGGGGACAGGGGGCGAATCAGTTTGGCTACACCTTC
TRBV11-2	TRBJ2-1	TRBD2	-	CASSLRGGLVYEQFF	TGTGCCAGCAGCTTGCGGGGGGGCCTCGTCTATGAGCAGTTCTTC
TRBV4-1	TRBJ2-3	-	-	CASSQVGQGSDTQYF	TGCGCCAGCAGCCAAGTAGGCCAGGGGAGTGATACGCAGTATTTT
TRBV2	TRBJ2-4	-	-	CASSVGASVIQYF	TGTGCCAGCAGTGTAGGGGCGTCTGTCATTCAGTACTTC
TRBV28	TRBJ2-7	-	-	CASSPLGGARYEQYF	TGTGCCAGCAGTCCCCTGGGCGGGGCCCGATACGAGCAGTACTTC
TRBV10-3	TRBJ1-3	-	-	CATATGLGLNTIYF	TGTGCCACCGCCACAGGGCTTGGCCTGAACACCATATATTTT
TRBV13	TRBJ2-7	TRBD2	-	CASSLGLAGGFSYEQYF	TGTGCCAGCAGCTTAGGACTAGCGGGAGGATTTAGCTACGAGCAGTACTTC
TRBV18	TRBJ1-1	-	-	CASSPAVNNAEAFF	TGTGCCAGCTCACCAGCGGTGAACAACGCTGAAGCTTTCTTT
TRBV4-2	TRBJ2-3	-	-	CASSQEAGISTDTQYF	TGTGCCAGCAGCCAAGAGGCGGGGATTAGCACAGATACGCAGTATTTT
TRBV14	TRBJ1-1	-	-	CASSQAGTIEAFF	TGTGCCAGCAGCCAAGCAGGGACAATTGAAGCTTTCTTT
TRBV6-6	TRBJ1-1	TRBD1	-	CASRKTGSWANTEAFF	TGTGCCAGCCGAAAGACAGGGTCTTGGGCGAACACTGAAGCTTTCTTT
TRBV12-5	TRBJ1-2	TRBD1	-	CASGTYYRDRVKANYGYTF	TGTGCTAGTGGTACCTATTACCGGGACAGGGTAAAAGCTAACTATGGCTACACCTTC
TRBV7-2	TRBJ2-3	-	-	CASSLLRGWLSTDTQYF	TGTGCCAGCAGCTTACTCCGGGGATGGCTAAGCACAGATACGCAGTATTTT
TRBV5-1	TRBJ2-7	-	-	CASSSSSYEQYF	TGCGCCAGCAGTTCGTCGTCCTACGAGCAGTACTTC
TRBV28	TRBJ1-2	TRBD1	once	CATTRRDSMKDTF	TGTGCCACCACGAGACGGGACAGCATGAAGGACACCTTC
TRBV18	TRBJ2-7	TRBD2	-	CASSQLGLALHEQYF	TGTGCCAGCTCACAACTGGGACTAGCTCTCCACGAGCAGTACTTC
TRBV14	TRBJ2-7	-	few	CASSQGVGAGQYF	TGTGCCAGCAGCCAAGGGGTGGGCGCGGGGCAGTACTTC
TRBV5-1	TRBJ1-6	-	-	CASSVRDNNSPLHF	TGCGCCAGCAGTGTAAGGGACAATAATTCACCCCTCCACTTT
TRBV10-3	TRBJ1-2	-	-	CAIGQEVYGYTF	TGTGCCATCGGACAAGAGGTGTATGGCTACACCTTC
TRBV5-6	TRBJ1-2	-	-	CASSFLQGPGGYTF	TGTGCCAGCAGCTTTCTACAGGGCCCTGGGGGCTACACCTTC
TRBV7-9	TRBJ1-3	-	-	CASSPLGSSSGNTIYF	TGTGCCAGCAGCCCCCTTGGCTCGTCCTCTGGAAACACCATATATTTT
TRBV29-1	TRBJ1-2	-	-	CSDGVDSGYTF	TGCAGCGATGGAGTTGACAGTGGCTACACCTTC
TRBV27	TRBJ2-7	TRBD1	-	CASIDRGGCYEQYF	TGTGCCAGCATTGACAGGGGGGGGTGCTACGAGCAGTACTTC
TRBV18	TRBJ1-5	-	few	CASSPFGGGNQPQHF	TGTGCCAGCTCACCTTTCGGGGGTGGCAATCAGCCCCAGCATTTT
TRBV19	TRBJ2-7	-	-	CASRDRTYEQYF	TGTGCCAGTCGAGACAGGACCTACGAGCAGTACTTC
TRBV28	TRBJ2-1	TRBD1	-	CASRGQGSSYNEQFF	TGTGCCAGCAGGGGACAGGGAAGCTCCTACAATGAGCAGTTCTTC
TRBV28	TRBJ2-3	TRBD2	-	CASRGTSGRLDTQYF	TGTGCCAGCAGGGGGACTAGCGGGAGATTGGATACGCAGTATTTT
TRBV9	TRBJ2-7	TRBD1	-	CASSVGGTGTYEQYF	TGTGCCAGCAGCGTAGGGGGGACAGGGACCTACGAGCAGTACTTC
TRBV4-1	TRBJ1-2	TRBD1	-	CASSQVQGAKGYTF	TGCGCCAGCAGCCAAGTTCAGGGGGCAAAGGGCTACACCTTC
TRBV7-9	TRBJ1-3	-	-	CASSPDRAENTIYF	TGTGCCAGCAGCCCGGACAGAGCAGAGAACACCATATATTTT
TRBV18	TRBJ2-2	-	-	CASFNSELNTGELFF	TGTGCCAGCTTCAACTCTGAATTAAACACCGGGGAGCTGTTTTTT
TRBV6-5	TRBJ2-1	-	few	CASSYRETYNEQFF	TGTGCCAGCAGTTACCGAGAAACCTACAATGAGCAGTTCTTC
TRBV11-2	TRBJ2-7	-	-	CASSLEGLTYEQYF	TGTGCCAGCAGCTTAGAGGGCTTAACCTACGAGCAGTACTTC
TRBV27	TRBJ1-2	TRBD1	-	CASSENRGQGPNGYTF	TGTGCCAGCAGCGAAAATAGGGGACAGGGGCCGAATGGCTACACCTTC
TRBV4-1	TRBJ1-2	-	-	CASSQIQGNYGYTF	TGCGCCAGCAGCCAGATACAGGGAAACTATGGCTACACCTTC
TRBV18	TRBJ2-3	-	-	CASSPTLEGQYF	TGTGCCAGCTCACCGACCTTGGAGGGGCAGTATTTT
TRBV2	TRBJ1-5	-	-	CASNTQGLGNQPQHF	TGTGCCAGCAATACACAGGGCCTGGGCAATCAGCCCCAGCATTTT
TRBV14	TRBJ2-6	-	-	CASSQDTPDAGANVLTF	TGTGCCAGCAGCCAAGATACCCCAGATGCCGGGGCCAACGTCCTGACTTTC
TRBV28	TRBJ2-7	-	-	CASSLARSTYEQYF	TGTGCCAGCAGTTTAGCTCGGTCGACCTACGAGCAGTACTTC
TRBV7-2	TRBJ1-3	-	-	CASSPQGNTIYF	TGTGCCAGCAGCCCCCAGGGAAACACCATATATTTT